The rows below give T cell receptor beta chains drawn from one sample of a study of technical replicates of blood from a few donors. Here immunoSEQ multiplex PCR was the method, and the copy in TCRdb shows in-frame clones only, minus some. The sample has 84,000 or so clones; around 94% are singletons. Sample: T cells isolated from PBMCs. The receptors were sampled from a human donor in good health. Each CDR3 is given with its conserved first and last residue.

CDR3: CASSVSSGITDTQYF
V: TRBV9

CDR3: CASSTHAQSQNTGELFF
V: TRBV19

CDR3: CSAEGGHKGNSDTQYF
V: TRBV29-1

CDR3: CAWNKRQSLNYGYTF
V: TRBV30

CDR3: CASHRGVNTGELFF
V: TRBV19

CDR3: CASSLGMGQLNYGYTF
V: TRBV5-6

CDR3: CASSLGSTGTDTQYF
V: TRBV5-1

CDR3: CASSEARSNQPQHF
V: TRBV6-1

CDR3: CASSDWSSGNNEQFF
V: TRBV11-2

CDR3: CASSPPGAPGNTIYF
V: TRBV11-2

CDR3: CASSVWRPVGYTF
V: TRBV9

CDR3: CASSDDIWGETKNIQYF
V: TRBV6-1

CDR3: CASSLSPRVTYEQYF
V: TRBV27

CDR3: CATTGRGGNTGELFF
V: TRBV9

CDR3: CASSLVRQGFMETQYF
V: TRBV5-6

CDR3: CASSLLGREGPGELFF
V: TRBV5-4

CDR3: CATSPGGVLYEQYF
V: TRBV15

CDR3: CASSLGRQTYGYTF
V: TRBV13

CDR3: CASSIGPPDRNTEAFF
V: TRBV19

CDR3: CASSFQGGNTEAFF
V: TRBV5-1

CDR3: CASSQGSGLSVYEQYF
V: TRBV4-1

CDR3: CASSVERPRGARTDTQYF
V: TRBV9